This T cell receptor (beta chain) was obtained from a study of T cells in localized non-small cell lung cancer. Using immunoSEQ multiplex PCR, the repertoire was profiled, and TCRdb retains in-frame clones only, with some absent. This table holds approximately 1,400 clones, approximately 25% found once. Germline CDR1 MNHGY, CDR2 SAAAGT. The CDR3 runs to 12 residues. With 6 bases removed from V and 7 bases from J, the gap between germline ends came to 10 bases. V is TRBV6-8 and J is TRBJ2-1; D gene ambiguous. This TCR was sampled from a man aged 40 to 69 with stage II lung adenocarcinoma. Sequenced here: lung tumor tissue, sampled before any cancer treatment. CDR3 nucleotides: TGTGCCAGCAGCGAAAGGATTAATGAGCAGTTCTTC. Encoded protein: CASSERINEQFF.